This T cell receptor (beta chain) was recovered during a study of T cell responses to AZD1222 COVID-19 vaccine. Regarding the study as a whole: Mostly white British, mostly female donors; authors suggested clonal diversity may be underestimated. Repertoires were obtained solely post-peak T cell response. Baseline serostatus was positive in only a handful of AZD1222 recipients.

Libraries were prepared by immunoSEQ multiplex PCR; TCRdb keeps only in-frame clonotypes and omits some of them. The sample has approximately 200,000 clones; approximately 87% are singletons. V lost 0 bases and J lost 2, with 5 bases in between. This CDR3 is 13 amino acids long. The germline gives CDR1 SGHRS, CDR2 YFSETQ. On this clone: Its antigen is not known.

This specimen consisted of peripheral blood, obtained on day 0 of MenACWY control vaccination. The origin of this receptor is an adult in good health. This chain links TRBV5-1 with TRBJ2-5; no clear D gene. CDR3 sequence: CASSLGWQETQYF. The CDR3 DNA reads as TGCGCCAGCAGCTTGGGGTGGCAAGAGACCCAGTACTTC.